One and the same sample provided the 3 T cell receptor beta chains below, sequenced in a study of blood T cell repertoires in COVID-19. Sequenced by immunoSEQ multiplex PCR; TCRdb stores in-frame clones only, minus some. The table has approximately 200,000 clones, around 84% seen once. The specimen sequenced was peripheral blood. Source of these receptors: a woman aged 60-75 years who had recovered from COVID-19.

The chain links TRBV6-6 to TRBJ2-1; 10 bases are shared with TRBD1. The CDR3 is made up of 11 amino acids. V trimming: 2 bases; J trimming: 14 bases; junction bases outside the gene matches: 0. CDR1 MNHNY and CDR2 SVGAGI come from the germline V gene (reference sequence). CDR3 in amino acids: CASSYGTGEFF. CDR3 DNA sequence: TGTGCCAGCAGTTACGGGACAGGGGAGTTCTTC.

V usage is TRBV12-5 and J usage is TRBJ2-4; TRBD1 aligns across 10 bases. The CDR3 is 14 residues long. CDR1 is LGHNT and CDR2 is FRNRAP in the germline V gene. Losses at the gene ends were 0 bases for V and 7 bases for J; bases not matched to a gene: 0. The CDR3 sequence: CASGLVDRGNIQYF. The CDR3, as DNA: TGTGCTAGTGGTTTGGTGGACAGGGGGAACATTCAGTACTTC. Full variable domain (outside the CDR3, taken from reference TRBV12-5 and TRBJ2-4): DARVTQTPRHKVTEMGQEVTMRCQPILGHNTVFWYRQTMMQGLELLAYFRNRAPLDDSGMPKDRFSAEMPDATLATLKIQPSEPRDSAVYFCASGLVDRGNIQYFGAGTRLSVL.

The chain is built from TRBV27 and TRBJ2-7; D gene ambiguous. Trimming took off 6 bases at V and 2 bases at J, with 8 bases between the two ends. The CDR3 has 12 residues. CDR1 is MNHEY, CDR2 SMNVEV, per germline (reference sequence). As DNA, the CDR3 is TGTGCCAGCAGCCACACTACCTACGAGCAGTACTTC. This sequence encodes CASSHTTYEQYF.